Each of the 32 T cell receptor beta chains below was sequenced from the same sample in a study of shared clonotypes between healthy human individuals. Libraries were prepared by immunoSEQ multiplex PCR; TCRdb keeps only in-frame clonotypes and omits some of them. The sample has about 2.4 million clones, 90% to 95% seen once; the top ten hold approximately 0.36%. Sample: naive CD4+ T cells from PBMCs. Subset of the sample: CD45RA+ positively selected. These receptors all come from a man aged 18 to 29 in good health. Some clones in this sample may be carry-over from other donors' samples.

The chain employs TRBV29-1 and TRBJ2-7; possible D gene TRBD1, 5 bases. V shed 1 base and J shed 2 bases, with 6 bases lying between them. CDR3 size: 12 residues. Germline assignment: CDR1 SQVTM and CDR2 ANQGSEA. The DNA for the CDR3 is TGCAGCGTTGAAGGCAGGGCCTACGAGCAGTACTTC. The encoded protein is CSVEGRAYEQYF.

The V and J genes are TRBV5-4 and TRBJ2-6; unclear D gene. The V end lost 1 base, the J end lost 4 bases, and 6 bases lay between the germline ends. CDR3 length: 14 amino acids. Germline V CDR1 and CDR2: SGHNT, YYREEE (reference sequence). The CDR3 sequence is CASSLFIGANVLTF. The CDR3 bases are TGTGCCAGCAGCTTGTTTATCGGGGCCAACGTCCTGACTTTC.

This chain uses TRBV7-3 with TRBJ2-2, with TRBD2 matching 9 bases. CDR3 size: 18 residues. Per the germline V gene, CDR1 is SGHTA and CDR2 is FQGTGA. Trimming cost V 5 bases and J 1 base; bases outside gene matches: 11. The CDR3 sequence: CASSREGRREGNTGELFF. In DNA, the CDR3 is TGTGCCAGCAGCCGTGAGGGGAGGCGGGAGGGGAACACCGGGGAGCTGTTTTTT.

CDR3 in DNA: TGTGCCAGCAGCTTGGCCGAGAGACTTGGGAGTCCCAATGAGCAGTTCTTC. It specifies CASSLAERLGSPNEQFF. V gene TRBV5-6 combines with J gene TRBJ2-1; perhaps TRBD2 as D (5 bases). Germline V lookup: CDR1 SGHDT, CDR2 YYEEEE. CDR3 length: 17 residues. Trimming removed 0 bases from V and 6 bases from J, with 19 bases in between. Looking up the rest from reference TRBV5-6 and TRBJ2-1 gives the full variable domain: DAGVTQSPTHLIKTRGQQVTLRCSPKSGHDTVSWYQQALGQGPQFIFQYYEEEERQRGNFPDRFSGHQFPNYSSELNVNALLLGDSALYLCASSLAERLGSPNEQFFGPGTRLTVL.

The genes are TRBV4-3 and TRBJ2-7, with 8 positions matching TRBD2. Germline CDR1 is LGHNA and CDR2 is YSLEER. V shed 1 base, J shed 2 bases, and the junction held 10 bases outside the gene matches. The CDR3 totals 17 residues. The CDR3 loop reads CASSQGLAFNNPYEQYF. In DNA form, the CDR3 reads TGCGCCAGCAGCCAAGGACTAGCGTTCAACAACCCCTACGAGCAGTACTTC.

The chain carries TRBV28 and TRBJ2-7; 9 bases map to TRBD2. The ends lost 3 bases at V and 4 bases at J; junction bases unmatched: 4. Per germline, CDR1 MDHEN and CDR2 SYDVKM. The CDR3 is made up of 14 amino acids. The chain's CDR3 is CASSLSSGRYEQYF. The CDR3, as DNA: TGTGCCAGCAGTTTGAGTAGCGGGAGATACGAGCAGTACTTC.

The V and J genes are TRBV28 and TRBJ1-1; tentatively, D is TRBD1 (6 bases). The V end was cut by 6 bases, the J end by 1 base, with 15 bases between. CDR3 length: 15 residues. From germline, CDR1 is MDHEN and CDR2 SYDVKM. The DNA of the CDR3 is TGTGCCAGCAGCCCTCCCTTACAGGGGAACACTGAAGCTTTCTTT. As protein: CASSPPLQGNTEAFF.

Notes on this clone: This specimen includes other DNA sequences encoding the same CDR3. The gene calls are TRBV5-4 and TRBJ1-4, with 7 nucleotides matching TRBD1. The CDR3 spans 15 residues. With V trimmed by 3 bases and J by 0 bases, 2 bases remained unmatched. The germline gives CDR1 SGHNT, CDR2 YYREEE (reference sequence). CDR3 in DNA: TGTGCCAGCAGCTCAGGGGGAGCAACTAATGAAAAACTGTTTTTT. Its translation: CASSSGGATNEKLFF.

This chain joins TRBV7-9 and TRBJ1-1, with D unresolved. There are 14 residues in the CDR3. Deletions cut 5 bases from V and 1 base from J, with 11 bases between. Looked up from germline, CDR1 is SEHNR and CDR2 is FQNEAQ (reference sequence). The CDR3 reads CASSPRFGNTEAFF. CDR3 sequence (DNA): TGTGCCAGCAGCCCACGTTTCGGGAACACTGAAGCTTTCTTT.

Note on this clone: This sample includes further DNA sequences coding for the same CDR3. The chain links TRBV29-1 to TRBJ1-4; 9 bases fit TRBD1. The CDR3 sequence is 12 residues long. Germline CDR1 reads SQVTM; CDR2 reads ANQGSEA. The ends lost 6 bases at V and 6 bases at J; junction bases unmatched: 2. CDR3 DNA: TGCAGCGTGGGACAGGGTGATGAAAAACTGTTTTTT. It codes for CSVGQGDEKLFF.

The chain is built from TRBV10-1 and TRBJ2-3; 7 nucleotides align to TRBD1. This CDR3 contains 14 residues. V lost 7 bases and J lost 4; bases outside the gene matches: 8. Germline V gene data show CDR1 as WNHNN and CDR2 as SYGVQD (reference sequence). The CDR3 spells CASKGARAPDTQYF. Here the CDR3 DNA reads TGCGCCAGCAAGGGGGCCAGGGCCCCAGATACGCAGTATTTT.

With regard to this clone: Different DNA sequences within this sample yield the same CDR3. The V and J genes are TRBV28 and TRBJ2-5; no reliable D call. Trimming took 3 bases from V and 1 from J, leaving 3 bases between them. Germline-derived CDR1 and CDR2 are MDHEN and SYDVKM. The CDR3 consists of 12 residues. The CDR3 loop is CASSFPQETQYF. The CDR3 DNA sequence: TGTGCCAGCAGTTTCCCCCAAGAGACCCAGTACTTC.

This chain links TRBV18 with TRBJ1-4; D is uncertain. This CDR3 has 13 residues. Per the germline V gene, CDR1 is KGHSH and CDR2 is LQKENI. Trimming cost V 3 bases and J 7 bases, with 9 bases left between them. As DNA, the CDR3 is TGTGCCAGCTCACCCCGGGCCCTTGAAAAACTGTTTTTT. Its translation: CASSPRALEKLFF.

In DNA, the CDR3 is TGTGCCAGCAGTGCCCCCGGGACCGCGAACACCGGGGAGCTGTTTTTT. Translation: CASSAPGTANTGELFF. V gene TRBV2 combines with J gene TRBJ2-2; D could derive from TRBD1 or TRBD2 (5 bases each). Germline CDR1 and CDR2: SNHLY and FYNNEI. V was shortened by 4 bases and J by 0 bases, with 12 bases between the two germline ends. CDR3 length: 16 amino acids.

The rearrangement joins TRBV2 to TRBJ2-5, with 8 positions matching TRBD2. Trimming at V came to 5 bases and at J to 4 bases, leaving 12 bases not matched to a gene. From germline, CDR1 is SNHLY and CDR2 FYNNEI. This CDR3 comprises 16 residues. CDR3: CASSPSGSGPTETQYF. The CDR3 nucleotides are TGTGCCAGCAGTCCGAGCGGGAGTGGGCCCACAGAGACCCAGTACTTC. The full variable domain, rest sourced from reference TRBV2 and TRBJ2-5, is EPEVTQTPSHQVTQMGQEVILRCVPISNHLYFYWYRQILGQKVEFLVSFYNNEISEKSEIFDDQFSVERPDGSNFTLKIRSTKLEDSAMYFCASSPSGSGPTETQYFGPGTRLLVL.

This chain uses TRBV28 with TRBJ1-1; D gene ambiguous. The V gene lost 1 base and the J gene lost 2 bases, with 20 bases spanning the gap. The CDR3 covers 18 residues. Per germline, CDR1 MDHEN and CDR2 SYDVKM. In DNA, the CDR3 is TGTGCCAGCAGTTTATACTGGCCCACAGAGGAAGTCAACACTGAAGCTTTCTTT. It translates to CASSLYWPTEEVNTEAFF.

The chain has TRBV18 and TRBJ2-7, with D maybe TRBD2 (6 bases). Trimming left V 3 bases short and J 2 bases short, with 17 bases between. The CDR3 extends over 16 amino acids. From germline, CDR1 is KGHSH and CDR2 LQKENI. This CDR3 reads CASSPRDSRPPYEQYF. CDR3 coding DNA: TGTGCCAGCTCACCTAGGGACTCCCGTCCACCCTACGAGCAGTACTTC.

The V gene is TRBV5-1, the J gene TRBJ2-1; TRBD2 matches at 10 bases. CDR1 is SGHRS and CDR2 is YFSETQ in the germline V gene. V dropped 4 bases and J dropped 5; count of bases not matched to a gene: 9. The CDR3 extends over 16 amino acids. The CDR3 is CASSTPGLAWDNEQFF. The DNA of the CDR3 is TGCGCCAGCAGCACACCGGGACTAGCGTGGGACAATGAGCAGTTCTTC.

This clone was counted once. The chain combines TRBV7-2 with TRBJ2-3; D possibly corresponds to TRBD2 (5 bases). The CDR3 totals 15 residues. Germline V CDR1 and CDR2: SGHTA, FQGNSA. V was trimmed by 5 bases and J by 0 bases, leaving 12 bases between them. In DNA, the CDR3 is TGTGCCAGCAGCCCCACCAGGACTAGCACAGATACGCAGTATTTT. Its protein is CASSPTRTSTDTQYF.

A word on this clone: The same CDR3 also results from other DNA sequences found in this sample. V usage is TRBV10-3 and J usage is TRBJ2-7; no reliable D call. The germline V gene encodes CDR1 ENHRY and CDR2 SYGVKD. The CDR3 extends over 11 amino acids. Trimming pared 0 bases from V and 7 bases from J, leaving 4 bases between. The CDR3 is CAISESEEQYF. CDR3 bases: TGTGCCATCAGTGAGTCGGAGGAGCAGTACTTC.

The V gene is TRBV19, the J gene TRBJ1-5; D is possibly TRBD1 (6 bases). V was pared by 1 base and J by 9 bases, with 19 bases between. CDR1 and CDR2 from the germline V gene are LNHDA and SQIVND (reference sequence). The CDR3 consists of 16 residues. DNA of the CDR3: TGTGCCAGTAGTATAGTATGGGTCCGGGGGGGGCGGCCCCAGCATTTT. Translated: CASSIVWVRGGRPQHF.

Only one count was recorded for this clone. The genes are TRBV7-3 and TRBJ1-5; 7 bases are a match to TRBD1. The CDR3 is 14 amino acids. J gave up 0 bases and V 9 bases, and 5 bases lay outside the gene matches. Germline loops: CDR1 SGHTA, CDR2 FQGTGA. CDR3 protein: CARGGPSSNQPQHF. Written as DNA, the CDR3 is TGTGCCAGAGGGGGCCCTTCTAGCAATCAGCCCCAGCATTTT. Using reference TRBV7-3 and TRBJ1-5 for the parts outside the CDR3, the full variable domain is GAGVSQTPSNKVTEKGKYVELRCDPISGHTALYWYRQSLGQGPEFLIYFQGTGAADDSGLPNDRFFAVRPEGSVSTLKIQRTERGDSAVYLCARGGPSSNQPQHFGDGTRLSIL.

CDR3 nucleotide sequence: TGTGCCAGCAGCTTCTCGACAGGGGTGGCCTACGAGCAGTACTTC. Encoded protein: CASSFSTGVAYEQYF. The V call is TRBV7-9, the J call TRBJ2-7, with TRBD1 identical over 8 bases. CDR1 and CDR2 (germline): SEHNR, FQNEAQ (reference sequence). The CDR3 is made up of 15 amino acids. J lost 2 bases, V lost 3 bases, and 6 bases had no gene match.

The gene calls are TRBV29-1 and TRBJ2-1; D unclear. The germline V and J ends were trimmed by 4 bases and 2 bases, with 9 bases remaining between them. This CDR3 is 13 amino acids long. Germline CDR1 reads SQVTM; CDR2 reads ANQGSEA. The CDR3 DNA sequence: TGCAGCGTTGGAGGAGAGGCCTACAATGAGCAGTTCTTC. Encoded protein: CSVGGEAYNEQFF.

This clone was found once. The chain is built from TRBV29-1 and TRBJ2-7, with 10 bases matching TRBD1. The germline gives CDR1 SQVTM, CDR2 ANQGSEA. The CDR3 loop spans 13 amino acids. V lost 4 bases and J lost 5; bases outside the gene matches: 5. As DNA, the CDR3 is TGCAGCGTTGCGACAGGGGGCTTTGACGAGCAGTACTTC. It is translated as CSVATGGFDEQYF.

This chain connects TRBV28 to TRBJ1-2, with unresolved D. V lost 8 bases to trimming and J lost 5 bases, with 15 bases between them. The germline gives CDR1 MDHEN, CDR2 SYDVKM. The CDR3 totals 13 residues. The CDR3 is CASRAGPEYGYTF. The CDR3, as DNA: TGTGCCAGCCGCGCCGGACCCGAGTATGGCTACACCTTC.

Concerning this clone itself: The identical CDR3 is also encoded by other nucleotide sequences in the sample. In nucleotides, the CDR3 is TGCGCCAGCAGCTTAGGGACAGGGGGCGGTCAGCCCCAGCATTTT. Protein sequence: CASSLGTGGGQPQHF. This chain links TRBV5-1 with TRBJ1-5; 12 bases fit TRBD1. Losses at the gene ends were 2 bases for V and 6 bases for J; bases not matched to a gene: 3. This CDR3 comprises 15 residues. The germline gives CDR1 SGHRS, CDR2 YFSETQ.

The chain has TRBV29-1 and TRBJ2-7; TRBD1 matches at 7 bases. CDR3 length: 14 amino acids. The V gene's germline CDR1 is SQVTM and CDR2 ANQGSEA. The junction had 9 bases not matched to a gene; V was cut back by 6 bases and J by 1 base. The CDR3 nucleotides are TGCAGCGTGGGACGACAGGGACGGTCCTACGAGCAGTACTTC. Translating it yields CSVGRQGRSYEQYF.

Notes on this clone: Distinct nucleotide sequences in the sample also encode this CDR3. The chain joins TRBV20-1 to TRBJ1-2; D remains unclear. V was clipped by 5 bases and J by 4 bases, with 8 bases between them. The germline V gene has CDR1 DFQATT and CDR2 SNEGSKA (reference sequence). The CDR3 spans 11 residues. The CDR3 DNA follows: TGCAGTGCTCGCGGGAGCTATGGCTACACCTTC. Translating gives CSARGSYGYTF.

The V call is TRBV28, the J call TRBJ1-2; D ambiguous. Per the germline V gene, CDR1 is MDHEN and CDR2 is SYDVKM. Trimming pared 3 bases from V and 0 bases from J, leaving 8 bases between. The CDR3 length is 14 residues. This CDR3 reads CASSFPTPNYGYTF. CDR3 coding DNA: TGTGCCAGCAGTTTCCCCACACCTAACTATGGCTACACCTTC.

This clone was seen more than once but under ten times. The chain employs TRBV19 and TRBJ1-4; TRBD1 agrees at 7 bases. The CDR3 has 15 residues. Germline V gene data show CDR1 as LNHDA and CDR2 as SQIVND (reference sequence). J lost 3 bases, V lost 8 bases, and 9 bases had no gene match. In nucleotides, the CDR3 is TGTGCCAGTGAATCCGGACAGGCTGCTAATGAAAAACTGTTTTTT. Translation gives CASESGQAANEKLFF.

The V gene is TRBV29-1, the J gene TRBJ2-5; D is unclear. Looked up from germline, CDR1 is SQVTM and CDR2 is ANQGSEA. The CDR3 sequence is 11 residues long. V was shortened by 4 bases and J by 5 bases, with 8 bases between the two germline ends. CDR3 DNA: TGCAGCGTTGGTAGCCCGGAGACCCAGTACTTC. The encoded protein is CSVGSPETQYF.